This record covers a single TCR beta chain. Measured with immunoSEQ multiplex PCR; TCRdb has only the in-frame clones, and not every one. The data show about 15,000 clones, more than 75% seen once. The sample belongs to a study of technical replicates of blood from several donors. V dropped 3 bases and J dropped 4; count of bases not matched to a gene: 4. CDR1 and CDR2 from the germline V gene are SGHRS and YFSETQ. The CDR3 loop spans 15 amino acids. The clonotype originates from a human donor in good health. The V and J genes are TRBV5-1 and TRBJ2-2; 9 positions agree with TRBD1. The sequenced sample consisted of PBMCs. CDR3 DNA sequence: TGCGCCAGCAGCTGGGGACAGGGAGGCACCGGGGAGCTGTTTTTT. Protein: CASSWGQGGTGELFF.